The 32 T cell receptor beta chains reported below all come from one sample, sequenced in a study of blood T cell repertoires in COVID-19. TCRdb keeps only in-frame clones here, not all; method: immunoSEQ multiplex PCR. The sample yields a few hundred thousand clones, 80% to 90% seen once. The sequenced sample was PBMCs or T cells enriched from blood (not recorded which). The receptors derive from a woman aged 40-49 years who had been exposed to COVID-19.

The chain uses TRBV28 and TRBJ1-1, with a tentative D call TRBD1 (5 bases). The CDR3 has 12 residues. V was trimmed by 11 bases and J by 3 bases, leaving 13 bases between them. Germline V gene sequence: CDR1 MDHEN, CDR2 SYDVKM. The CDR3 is CAGGEPDTEAFF. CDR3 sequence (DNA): TGTGCCGGAGGGGAGCCGGACACTGAAGCTTTCTTT.

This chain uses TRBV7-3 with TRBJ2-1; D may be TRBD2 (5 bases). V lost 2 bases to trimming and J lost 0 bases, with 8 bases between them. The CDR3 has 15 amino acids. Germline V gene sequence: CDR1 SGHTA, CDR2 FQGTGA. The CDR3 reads CASSLRGSSYNEQFF. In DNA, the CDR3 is TGTGCCAGCAGCTTACGGGGTAGCTCCTACAATGAGCAGTTCTTC.

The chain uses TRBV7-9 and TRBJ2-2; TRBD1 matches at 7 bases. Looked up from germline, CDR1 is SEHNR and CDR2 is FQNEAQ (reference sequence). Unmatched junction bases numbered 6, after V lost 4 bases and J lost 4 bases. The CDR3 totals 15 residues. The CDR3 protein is CASSSLPGGTGELFF. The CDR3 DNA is TGTGCCAGCAGCTCGCTCCCAGGGGGCACCGGGGAGCTGTTTTTT.

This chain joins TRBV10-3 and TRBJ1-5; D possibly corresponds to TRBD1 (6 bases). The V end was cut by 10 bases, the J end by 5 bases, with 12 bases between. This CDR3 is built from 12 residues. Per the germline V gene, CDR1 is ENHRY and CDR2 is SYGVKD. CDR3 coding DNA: TGTGCCACCGGGACAAGCGATCAGCCCCAGCATTTT. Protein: CATGTSDQPQHF.

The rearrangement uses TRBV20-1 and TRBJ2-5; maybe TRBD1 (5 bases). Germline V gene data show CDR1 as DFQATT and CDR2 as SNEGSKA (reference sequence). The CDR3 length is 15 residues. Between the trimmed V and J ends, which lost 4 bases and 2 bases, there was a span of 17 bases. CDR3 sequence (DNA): TGCAGTGCTATTGACCCAGCGAGGACACAAGAGACCCAGTACTTC. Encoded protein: CSAIDPARTQETQYF.

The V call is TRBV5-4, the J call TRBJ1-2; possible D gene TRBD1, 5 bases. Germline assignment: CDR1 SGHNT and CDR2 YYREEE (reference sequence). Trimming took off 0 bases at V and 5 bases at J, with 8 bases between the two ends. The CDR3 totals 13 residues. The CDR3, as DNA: TGTGCCAGCAGCTTGGGACAGTCATATGGCTACACCTTC. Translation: CASSLGQSYGYTF.

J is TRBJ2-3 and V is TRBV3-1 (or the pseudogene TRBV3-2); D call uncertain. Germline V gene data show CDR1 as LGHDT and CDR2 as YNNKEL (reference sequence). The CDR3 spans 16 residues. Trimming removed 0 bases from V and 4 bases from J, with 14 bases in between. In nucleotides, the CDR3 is TGTGCCAGCAGCCAAGATCTGGTCGATGGAGCAGATACGCAGTATTTT. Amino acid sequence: CASSQDLVDGADTQYF.

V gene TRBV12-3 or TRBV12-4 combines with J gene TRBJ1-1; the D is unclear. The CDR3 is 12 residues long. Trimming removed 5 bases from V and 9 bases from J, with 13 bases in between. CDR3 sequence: CASSPEVTQAFF. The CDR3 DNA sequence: TGTGCCAGCAGTCCAGAGGTTACCCAAGCTTTCTTT.

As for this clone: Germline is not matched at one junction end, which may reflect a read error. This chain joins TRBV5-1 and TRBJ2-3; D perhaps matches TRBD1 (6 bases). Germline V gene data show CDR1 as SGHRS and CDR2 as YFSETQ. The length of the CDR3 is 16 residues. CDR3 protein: CASSSNGGRDTDTQYF. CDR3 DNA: TGTGCCAGCAGCTCTAATGGGGGCAGGGACACAGATACGCAGTATTTT.

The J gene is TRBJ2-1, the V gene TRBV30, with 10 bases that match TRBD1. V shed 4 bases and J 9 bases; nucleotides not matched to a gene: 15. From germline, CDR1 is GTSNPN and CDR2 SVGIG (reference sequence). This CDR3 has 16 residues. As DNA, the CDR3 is TGTGCCTGGAACCAGAAACCGGGACAGGGGTCCGGTGAGCAGTTCTTC. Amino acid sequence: CAWNQKPGQGSGEQFF.

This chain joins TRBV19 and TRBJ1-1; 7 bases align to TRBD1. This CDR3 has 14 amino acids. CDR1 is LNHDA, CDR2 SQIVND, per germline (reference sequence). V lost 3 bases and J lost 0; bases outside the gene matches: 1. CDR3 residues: CASSIGTVNTEAFF. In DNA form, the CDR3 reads TGTGCCAGTAGTATTGGGACAGTGAACACTGAAGCTTTCTTT.

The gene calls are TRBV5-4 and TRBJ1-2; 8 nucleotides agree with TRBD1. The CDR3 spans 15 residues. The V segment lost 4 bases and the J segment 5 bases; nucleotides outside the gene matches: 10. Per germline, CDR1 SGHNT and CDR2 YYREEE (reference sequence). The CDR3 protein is CASSTGQGLLYGYTF. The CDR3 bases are TGTGCCAGCAGCACCGGACAGGGCCTGCTTTATGGCTACACCTTC.

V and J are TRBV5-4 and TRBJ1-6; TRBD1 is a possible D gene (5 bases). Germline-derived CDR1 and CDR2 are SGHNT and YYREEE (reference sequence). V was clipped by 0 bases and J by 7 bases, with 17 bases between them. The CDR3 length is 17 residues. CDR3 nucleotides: TGTGCCAGCAGCTTGGTTTTCTTAGGGGCGCGAAATTCACCCCTCCACTTT. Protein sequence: CASSLVFLGARNSPLHF.

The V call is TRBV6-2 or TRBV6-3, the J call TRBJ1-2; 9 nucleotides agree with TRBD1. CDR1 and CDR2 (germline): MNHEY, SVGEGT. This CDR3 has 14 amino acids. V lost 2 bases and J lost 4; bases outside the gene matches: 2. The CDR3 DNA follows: TGTGCCAGCAGTTACCGGGACAGGGCCTATGGCTACACCTTC. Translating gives CASSYRDRAYGYTF.

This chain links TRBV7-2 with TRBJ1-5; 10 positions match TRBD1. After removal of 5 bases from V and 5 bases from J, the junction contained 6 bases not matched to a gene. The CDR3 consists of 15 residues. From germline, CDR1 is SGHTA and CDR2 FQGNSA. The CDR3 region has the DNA TGTGCCAGCAGCACCCGGACAGGGGGTCATCAGCCCCAGCATTTT. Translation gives CASSTRTGGHQPQHF.

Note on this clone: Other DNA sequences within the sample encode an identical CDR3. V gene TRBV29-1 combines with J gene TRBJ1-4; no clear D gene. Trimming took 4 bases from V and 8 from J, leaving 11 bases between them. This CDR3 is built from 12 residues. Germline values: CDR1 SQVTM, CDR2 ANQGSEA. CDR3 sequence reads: CSVGRAGEKLFF. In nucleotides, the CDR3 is TGCAGCGTTGGCCGGGCGGGGGAAAAACTGTTTTTT.

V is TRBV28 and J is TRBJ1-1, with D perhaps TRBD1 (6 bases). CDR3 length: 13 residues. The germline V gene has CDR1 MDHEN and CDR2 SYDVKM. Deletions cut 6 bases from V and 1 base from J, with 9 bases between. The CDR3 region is CASSQDRNTEAFF. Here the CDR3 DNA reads TGTGCCAGCAGCCAGGACAGGAACACTGAAGCTTTCTTT.

This CDR3 reads CSVEDWGQGRYGYTF. CDR3 bases: TGCAGCGTTGAAGATTGGGGACAGGGGCGATATGGCTACACCTTC. This chain links TRBV29-1 with TRBJ1-2, with 10 nucleotides matching TRBD1. The V gene end was trimmed by 0 bases and the J gene end by 5 bases; junction bases not matched to a gene: 6. From germline, CDR1 is SQVTM and CDR2 ANQGSEA. This CDR3 region has 15 residues.

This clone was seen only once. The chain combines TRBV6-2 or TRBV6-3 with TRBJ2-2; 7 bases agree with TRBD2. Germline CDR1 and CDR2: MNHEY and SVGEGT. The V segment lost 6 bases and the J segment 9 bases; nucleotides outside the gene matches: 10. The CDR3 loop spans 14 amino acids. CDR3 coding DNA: TGTGCCAGCAGCCACCGGGACTACCGCCGGGAGCTGTTTTTT. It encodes CASSHRDYRRELFF.

CDR3 DNA sequence: TGTGCCAGCAGTTTCACCGACAGGAACTATGGCTACACCTTC. Amino acid sequence: CASSFTDRNYGYTF. The chain joins TRBV7-8 to TRBJ1-2; D may be TRBD1 (6 bases). Trimming stripped 6 bases from V and 2 bases from J, with 13 bases between. The CDR3 has 14 residues. Germline loops: CDR1 SGHVS, CDR2 FQNEAQ.

DNA of the CDR3: TGTGCCATCAGTGAGTCGCCGGGTTACTCTGGAAACACCATATATTTT. Translated: CAISESPGYSGNTIYF. The V and J genes are TRBV10-3 and TRBJ1-3; D uncertain. Between the trimmed V and J ends, which lost 0 bases and 0 bases, there was a span of 9 bases. The CDR3 covers 16 residues. In germline, CDR1 is ENHRY, CDR2 SYGVKD.

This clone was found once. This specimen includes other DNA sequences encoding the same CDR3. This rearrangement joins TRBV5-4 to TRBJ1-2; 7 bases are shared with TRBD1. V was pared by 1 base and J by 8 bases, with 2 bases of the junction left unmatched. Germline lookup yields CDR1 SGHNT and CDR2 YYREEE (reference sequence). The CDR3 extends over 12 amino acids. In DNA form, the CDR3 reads TGTGCCAGCAGCTTGACAGGGGTGGGCTACACCTTC. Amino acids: CASSLTGVGYTF.

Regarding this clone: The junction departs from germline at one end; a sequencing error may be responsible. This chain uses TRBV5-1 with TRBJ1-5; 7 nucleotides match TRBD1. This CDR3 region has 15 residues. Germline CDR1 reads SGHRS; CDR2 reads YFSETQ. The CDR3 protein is CASSWQGGSNQPQHF. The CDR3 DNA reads TGTGCCAGCAGCTGGCAGGGGGGTAGCAATCAGCCCCAGCATTTT.

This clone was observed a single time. The CDR3 DNA sequence: TGTGCCAGCTCCCCGGACAGGGGGCTGAATGAGCAGTTCTTC. This translates into CASSPDRGLNEQFF. This chain joins TRBV18 and TRBJ2-1; 11 positions match TRBD1. Germline values: CDR1 KGHSH, CDR2 LQKENI. The CDR3 spans 14 residues. The V gene end was trimmed by 6 bases and the J gene end by 7 bases; junction bases not matched to a gene: 5.

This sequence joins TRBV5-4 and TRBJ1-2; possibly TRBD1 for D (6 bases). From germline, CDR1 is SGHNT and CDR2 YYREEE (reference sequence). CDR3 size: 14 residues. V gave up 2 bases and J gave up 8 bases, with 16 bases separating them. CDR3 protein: CASSFFGQFGGYTF. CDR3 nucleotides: TGTGCCAGCAGCTTCTTCGGACAGTTCGGGGGCTACACCTTC.

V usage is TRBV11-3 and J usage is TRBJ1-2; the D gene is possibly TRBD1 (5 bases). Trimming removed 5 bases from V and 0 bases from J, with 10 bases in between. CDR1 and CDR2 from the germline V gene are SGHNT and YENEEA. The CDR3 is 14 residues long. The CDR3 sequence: CASSPQTANYGYTF. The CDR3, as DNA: TGTGCCAGCAGCCCTCAGACAGCTAACTATGGCTACACCTTC. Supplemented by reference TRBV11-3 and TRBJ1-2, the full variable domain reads EAGVVQSPRYKIIEKKQPVAFWCNPISGHNTLYWYLQNLGQGPELLIRYENEEAVDDSQLPKDRFSAERLKGVDSTLKIQPAELGDSAVYLCASSPQTANYGYTFGSGTRLTVV.

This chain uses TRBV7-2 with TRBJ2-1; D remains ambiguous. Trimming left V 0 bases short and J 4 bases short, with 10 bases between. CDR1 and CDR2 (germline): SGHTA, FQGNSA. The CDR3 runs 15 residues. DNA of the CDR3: TGTGCCAGCAGCTTAGCTACTGGGCAGTACAATGAGCAGTTCTTC. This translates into CASSLATGQYNEQFF.

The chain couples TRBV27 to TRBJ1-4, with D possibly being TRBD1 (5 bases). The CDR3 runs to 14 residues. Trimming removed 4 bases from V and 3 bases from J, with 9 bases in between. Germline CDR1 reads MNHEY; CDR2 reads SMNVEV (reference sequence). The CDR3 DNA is TGTGCCAGCAGTTCCGGGACTGCTAATGAAAAACTGTTTTTT. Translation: CASSSGTANEKLFF.

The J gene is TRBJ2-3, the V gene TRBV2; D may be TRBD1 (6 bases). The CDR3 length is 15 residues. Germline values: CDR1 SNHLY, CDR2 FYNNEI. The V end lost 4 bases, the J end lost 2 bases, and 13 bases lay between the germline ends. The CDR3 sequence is CASSGQGTATDTQYF. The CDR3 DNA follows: TGTGCCAGCAGTGGTCAGGGGACCGCCACAGATACGCAGTATTTT.

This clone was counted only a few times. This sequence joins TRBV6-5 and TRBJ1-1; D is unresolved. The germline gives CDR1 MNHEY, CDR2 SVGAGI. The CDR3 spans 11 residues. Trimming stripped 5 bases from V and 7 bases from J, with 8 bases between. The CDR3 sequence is CASSRYYEAFF. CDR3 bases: TGTGCCAGCAGTAGATACTATGAAGCTTTCTTT.

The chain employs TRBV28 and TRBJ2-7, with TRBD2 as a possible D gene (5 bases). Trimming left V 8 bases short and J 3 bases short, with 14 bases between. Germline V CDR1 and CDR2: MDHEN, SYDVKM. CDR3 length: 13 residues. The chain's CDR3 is CASGPGSGYEQYF. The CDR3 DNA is TGTGCCAGCGGACCGGGCAGCGGCTACGAGCAGTACTTC.

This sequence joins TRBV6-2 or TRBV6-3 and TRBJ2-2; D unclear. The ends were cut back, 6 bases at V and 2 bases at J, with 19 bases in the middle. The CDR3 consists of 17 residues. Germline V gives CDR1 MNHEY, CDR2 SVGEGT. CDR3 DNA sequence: TGTGCCAGCAGCCCTTCCCCCCAGCGACCAAACACCGGGGAGCTGTTTTTT. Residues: CASSPSPQRPNTGELFF.